This T cell receptor beta chain is drawn from a study of CD8 T cells in Susac syndrome. The overall study: Blood was drawn from Susac syndrome patients while they were therapy-naive, on corticosteroids, or on intravenous immunoglobulin alone.

Overall study findings and caveats: The total CD8+ repertoires yielded sixteen Susac-specific public clones and the CD8+ TEMRA repertoires yielded about 5.

Random hexamers were used to reverse transcribe the RNA input (roughly 0.5 to 1 ug). A single record per CDR3 protein comes from TCRdb applying MiXCR to the immunoSEQ multiplex PCR reads. Altogether around 80,000 distinct CDR3 sequences are present, approximately 93% being singletons, with the ten largest covering 0.45% to 0.55%. TCR beta sequences were obtained from blood CD8+ and CD4+ T cells. TEMRA cells were enriched by FACS, and CD4+ and CD8+ T cells were negatively isolated. To note about this clonotype: Its antigen is as yet unknown.

The specimen was CD8+ T cells from PBMCs. The TCR sequence derives from a human donor with Susac syndrome.

CDR3 sequence (DNA): TGCGCCAGCAGCCAAGTCAGCACCGGGACTCAGACGACAGATACGCAGTATTTT. This encodes CASSQVSTGTQTTDTQYF. V is TRBV4-1 and J is TRBJ2-3; D might be TRBD2 (6 bases). The V gene's germline CDR1 is MGHRA and CDR2 YSYEKL. This CDR3 comprises 18 residues. The V end was cut by 1 base, the J end by 3 bases, with 20 bases between.